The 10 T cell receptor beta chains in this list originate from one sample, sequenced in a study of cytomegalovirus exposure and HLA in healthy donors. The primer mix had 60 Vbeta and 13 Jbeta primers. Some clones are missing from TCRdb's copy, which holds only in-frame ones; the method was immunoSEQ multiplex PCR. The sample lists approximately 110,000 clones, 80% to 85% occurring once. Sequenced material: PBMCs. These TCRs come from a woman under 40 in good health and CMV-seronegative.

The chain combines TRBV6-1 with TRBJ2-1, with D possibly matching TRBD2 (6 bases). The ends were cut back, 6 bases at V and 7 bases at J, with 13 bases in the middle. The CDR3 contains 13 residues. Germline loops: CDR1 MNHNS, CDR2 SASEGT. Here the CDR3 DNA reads TGTGCCAGCAGGTGGGGGGAGGAGAATGAGCAGTTCTTC. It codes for CASRWGEENEQFF.

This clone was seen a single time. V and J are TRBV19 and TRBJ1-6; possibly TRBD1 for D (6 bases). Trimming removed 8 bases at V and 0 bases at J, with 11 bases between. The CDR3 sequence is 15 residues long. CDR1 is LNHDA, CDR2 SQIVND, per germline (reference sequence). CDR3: CASGDTSSYNSPLHF. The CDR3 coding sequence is TGTGCCAGTGGGGACACGAGCTCCTATAATTCACCCCTCCACTTT.

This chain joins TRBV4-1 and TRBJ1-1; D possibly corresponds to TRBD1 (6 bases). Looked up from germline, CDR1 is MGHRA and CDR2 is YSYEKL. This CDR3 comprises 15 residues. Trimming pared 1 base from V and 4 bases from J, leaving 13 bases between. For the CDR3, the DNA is TGCGCCAGCAGCCAAGTTCGGGGGGCCGGCACTGAAGCTTTCTTT. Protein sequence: CASSQVRGAGTEAFF.

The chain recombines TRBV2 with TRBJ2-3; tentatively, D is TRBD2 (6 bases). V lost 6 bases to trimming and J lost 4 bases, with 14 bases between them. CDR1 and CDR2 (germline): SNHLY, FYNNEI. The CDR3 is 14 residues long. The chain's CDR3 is CASSLSGWADTQYF. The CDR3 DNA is TGTGCCAGCAGCCTTAGCGGTTGGGCAGATACGCAGTATTTT.

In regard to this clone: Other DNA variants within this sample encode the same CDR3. The CDR3 DNA reads as TGTGCCAGCAGCCAAGGACAGGGCACTGAAGCTTTCTTT. Translated, it gives CASSQGQGTEAFF. The chain carries TRBV7-9 and TRBJ1-1; 8 bases map to TRBD1. The germline V gene has CDR1 SEHNR and CDR2 FQNEAQ (reference sequence). The CDR3 has 13 residues. V lost 5 bases, J lost 4 bases, and 3 bases stayed unmatched.

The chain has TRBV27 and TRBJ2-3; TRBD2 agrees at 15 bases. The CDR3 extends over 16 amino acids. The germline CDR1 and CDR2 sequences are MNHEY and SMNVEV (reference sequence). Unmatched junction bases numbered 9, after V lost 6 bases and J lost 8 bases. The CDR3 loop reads CASRPGLAGGSGTQYF. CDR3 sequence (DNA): TGTGCCAGCAGACCGGGACTAGCGGGGGGTTCTGGTACGCAGTATTTT.

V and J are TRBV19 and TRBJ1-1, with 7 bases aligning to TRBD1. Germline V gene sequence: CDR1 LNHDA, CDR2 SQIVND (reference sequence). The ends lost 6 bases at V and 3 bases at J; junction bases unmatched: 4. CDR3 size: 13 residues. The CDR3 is CASSHGTDTEAFF. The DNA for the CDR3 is TGTGCCAGTAGCCACGGGACAGACACTGAAGCTTTCTTT.

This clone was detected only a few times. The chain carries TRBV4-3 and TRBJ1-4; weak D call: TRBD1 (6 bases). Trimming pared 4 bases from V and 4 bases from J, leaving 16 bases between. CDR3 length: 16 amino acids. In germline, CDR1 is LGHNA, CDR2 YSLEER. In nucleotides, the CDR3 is TGCGCCAGCAGCCTCTCAGGGGCTGGCGGTAATGAAAAACTGTTTTTT. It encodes CASSLSGAGGNEKLFF.

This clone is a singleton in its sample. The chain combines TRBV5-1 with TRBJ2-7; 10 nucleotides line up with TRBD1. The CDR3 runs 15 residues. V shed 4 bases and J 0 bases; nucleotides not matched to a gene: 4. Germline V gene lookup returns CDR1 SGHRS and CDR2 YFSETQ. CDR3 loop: CASSAGQGLSYEQYF. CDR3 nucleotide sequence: TGCGCCAGCAGCGCGGGACAGGGGCTCTCCTACGAGCAGTACTTC.

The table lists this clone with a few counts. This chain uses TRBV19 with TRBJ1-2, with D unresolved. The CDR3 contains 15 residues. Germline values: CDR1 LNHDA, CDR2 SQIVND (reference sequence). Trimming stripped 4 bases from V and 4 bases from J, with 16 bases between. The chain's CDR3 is CASSSPLAGLYGYTF. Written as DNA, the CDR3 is TGTGCCAGTAGTAGCCCCCTAGCTGGGCTCTATGGCTACACCTTC. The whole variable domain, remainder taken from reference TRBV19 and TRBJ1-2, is DGGITQSPKYLFRKEGQNVTLSCEQNLNHDAMYWYRQDPGQGLRLIYYSQIVNDFQKGDIAEGYSVSREKKESFPLTVTSAQKNPTAFYLCASSSPLAGLYGYTFGSGTRLTVV.